This TCR beta chain was captured in a study of T cell responses to AZD1222 COVID-19 vaccine. Data came from immunoSEQ multiplex PCR; TCRdb stores just in-frame clones and leaves some out. The table lists tens of thousands of clones, around 87% of them singletons. Comment on this clone: Antigen unknown.

The study, taken as a whole, reports: Repertoire sampling occurred only after the peak T cell response.

There are 14 residues in the CDR3. J gave up 10 bases and V 3 bases, and 4 bases lay outside the gene matches. Germline loops: CDR1 MGHDK, CDR2 SYGVNS. This rearrangement joins TRBV25-1 to TRBJ1-6; 9 nucleotides agree with TRBD1. The starting material was peripheral blood, obtained 28 days after the second AZD1222 dose. This TCR was recovered from an adult who received the AZD1222 COVID-19 vaccine. CDR3 sequence reads: CASSDLGTGSPLHF. The CDR3, as DNA: TGTGCCAGCAGTGATCTGGGGACAGGGTCACCCCTCCACTTT.